Listed below are T cell receptor beta chains from one sample, sequenced in a study of cytomegalovirus exposure and HLA in healthy donors. Some clones are missing from TCRdb's copy, which holds only in-frame ones; the method was immunoSEQ multiplex PCR. The repertoire holds about 360,000 clones, with 86% as singletons. Sequencing was done on a sample of PBMCs. The origin of the receptors is a young woman in good health and CMV-seronegative. Each CDR3 is given with its conserved first and last residue. Fields, in order: clone size, J gene, D gene, CDR3 length, V gene, CDR3 DNA, CDR3 protein. A D gene is named only where the DNA matches it firmly. Clone size is shown for a subset of rows, as once, few, many or a class of expanded clone.

NA,TRBJ1-1,NA,13,TRBV5-1,TGCGCCAGCAGCACGGCGGTGAACACTGAAGCTTTCTTT,CASSTAVNTEAFF
NA,TRBJ1-1,TRBD1,15,TRBV28,TGTGCCAGCAGTCAGGACAGGGGCGGAAACACTGAAGCTTTCTTT,CASSQDRGGNTEAFF
NA,TRBJ1-4,TRBD1,15,TRBV28,TGTGCCAGCAGTTTAGACAGGGGAGGAGGTGAAAAACTGTTTTTT,CASSLDRGGGEKLFF
NA,TRBJ1-3,NA,15,TRBV11-2,TGTGCCAGCAGCGAAAGGGGGAACTCTGGAAACACCATATATTTT,CASSERGNSGNTIYF
NA,TRBJ2-7,TRBD2,15,TRBV7-8,TGTGCCAGCAGCCCACTAGCGGGGGGGCTCTACGAGCAGTACTTC,CASSPLAGGLYEQYF
NA,TRBJ2-7,TRBD1,14,TRBV30,TGTGCCTGGAGTAAACGGACAGGGGAGTACGAGCAGTACTTC,CAWSKRTGEYEQYF
NA,TRBJ2-2,TRBD2,17,TRBV28,TGTGCCAGCAGTTGGACTAGCGGGGGGCCCAACACCGGGGAGCTGTTTTTT,CASSWTSGGPNTGELFF
NA,TRBJ1-2,NA,14,TRBV7-8,TGTGCCAGCAGCTTAGTGGACGAGGGAGATGGCTACACCTTC,CASSLVDEGDGYTF
NA,TRBJ1-4,TRBD1,16,TRBV14,TGTGCCAGCAGCCAGCGCCCAGGGGGCGCGCGGGAAAAACTGTTTTTT,CASSQRPGGAREKLFF
NA,TRBJ1-1,NA,12,TRBV7-9,TGTGCCAGCAGCCCAATCACGGGGGGAGCTTTCTTT,CASSPITGGAFF
NA,TRBJ2-2,NA,16,TRBV6-1,TGTGCCAGCAGTGCGCATCAGGGTCGAGACACCGGGGAGCTGTTTTTT,CASSAHQGRDTGELFF
NA,TRBJ1-4,TRBD1,14,TRBV5-1,TGCGCCAGCAGCTTTGGACAGGGGTACGAAAAACTGTTTTTT,CASSFGQGYEKLFF
NA,TRBJ2-2,TRBD1,15,TRBV9,TGTGCCAGCAGCCAGACAGGGCGTAACACCGGGGAGCTGTTTTTT,CASSQTGRNTGELFF
NA,TRBJ1-2,NA,12,TRBV6-6,TGTGCCAGCAGTTCGACAGAGCCCGGCTACACCTTC,CASSSTEPGYTF
NA,TRBJ2-1,TRBD2,20,TRBV9,TGTGCCAGCAGCGTAGCCCCGGGACTAATAAGAAGCGGGCATTACAATGAGCAGTTCTTC,CASSVAPGLIRSGHYNEQFF
once,TRBJ1-2,NA,12,TRBV28,TGTGCCAGCAGTTTCAATAACTATGGCTACACCTTC,CASSFNNYGYTF
NA,TRBJ2-1,TRBD1,11,TRBV2,TGTGCCAGCGCTACAGGGGGTGAGCAGTTCTTC,CASATGGEQFF
NA,TRBJ2-3,NA,12,TRBV7-2,TGTGCCAGCCGGGACTCCACAGATACGCAGTATTTT,CASRDSTDTQYF
NA,TRBJ2-1,TRBD2,16,TRBV29-1,TGCAGCGTTGAAGATCCTAGCGGGAGGGCCGTCAATGAGCAGTTCTTC,CSVEDPSGRAVNEQFF
NA,TRBJ1-5,NA,14,TRBV2,TGTGCCAGCAGCGGGCAGGGTGACAATCAGCCCCAGCATTTT,CASSGQGDNQPQHF
NA,TRBJ2-7,TRBD1,16,TRBV7-2,TGTGCCAGCAGTTCAAAGCCTGGGGACAGAGATTACGAGCAGTACTTC,CASSSKPGDRDYEQYF
NA,TRBJ1-2,NA,14,TRBV28,TGTGCCAGCAGTTTACTGCCCAACTATTATGGCTACACCTTC,CASSLLPNYYGYTF
NA,TRBJ2-1,TRBD2,17,TRBV9,TGTGCCAGCAGCGTAGTTTCTAGCGGAGGGCACTACAATGAGCAGTTCTTC,CASSVVSSGGHYNEQFF
NA,TRBJ2-1,NA,14,TRBV7-9,TGTGCCAGCAGCCCCAGGGAAGCCTCCAATGAGCAGTTCTTC,CASSPREASNEQFF
NA,TRBJ2-1,TRBD2,15,TRBV10-2,TGCGCCAGCAGTCCCCTAGCGGGACAGCCCTATGAGCAGTTCTTC,CASSPLAGQPYEQFF
NA,TRBJ1-2,NA,12,TRBV29-1,TGCAGCGTTCTTACCCGGTTCCCTGGCTACACCTTC,CSVLTRFPGYTF
NA,TRBJ2-1,TRBD1,16,TRBV7-9,TGTGCCAGCAGCTCTCCGGGACAGGGGGCATTCAATGAGCAGTTCTTC,CASSSPGQGAFNEQFF
NA,TRBJ2-1,TRBD2,15,TRBV5-1,TGCGCCAGCAGCTTGGAAAGCGGGAGTTACAATGAGCAGTTCTTC,CASSLESGSYNEQFF
once,TRBJ2-3,NA,13,TRBV7-2,TGTGCCAGCAGCTTAGCGGGAGCAGATACGCAGTATTTT,CASSLAGADTQYF
NA,TRBJ2-7,NA,13,TRBV6-6,TGTGCCAGCAGTTACTACAGGGTCAACGAGCAGTACTTC,CASSYYRVNEQYF